The 20 T cell receptor beta chains given below trace back to one sample, sequenced in a study of T cells after yellow fever vaccination. TCRdb analysed the 5' RACE reads with MiXCR anew, one entry per CDR3 protein. The sample records hundreds of thousands of distinct CDR3 sequences, roughly 8.6% being singletons. Sequencing used PBMCs, obtained approximately 47 days after the first yellow fever vaccination. These receptors came from a man between 18 and 29 years old who received the YFV17D yellow fever vaccine.

The V gene is TRBV5-4, the J gene TRBJ2-3; D tentatively reads TRBD1 or TRBD2 (5 bases each). Trimming removed 9 bases from V and 0 bases from J, with 11 bases in between. The length of the CDR3 is 13 residues. CDR1 is SGHNT, CDR2 YYREEE, per germline (reference sequence). The CDR3 DNA reads as TGTGCCACCGGGACGGCTAGCACAGATACGCAGTATTTT. Protein product: CATGTASTDTQYF.

This clonotype was seen a few times. The chain carries TRBV7-2 and TRBJ2-1; 7 bases are a match to TRBD1. Germline V gives CDR1 SGHTA, CDR2 FQGNSA. This CDR3 is 15 amino acids long. J gave up 5 bases and V 5 bases, and 9 bases lay outside the gene matches. This CDR3 is CASSIGQAVHNEQFF. Here the CDR3 DNA reads TGTGCCAGCAGCATCGGACAGGCCGTCCACAATGAGCAGTTCTTC.

Only a few counts were recorded for this clonotype. This sequence joins TRBV29-1 and TRBJ2-3, with D hard to call. Germline values: CDR1 SQVTM, CDR2 ANQGSEA. Deletions cut 3 bases from V and 4 bases from J, with 8 bases between. This CDR3 has 12 amino acids. The DNA of the CDR3 is TGCAGCGTTGATTCCGAGGCAGATACGCAGTATTTT. This translates into CSVDSEADTQYF.

This clonotype has only a few counts. This chain connects TRBV7-9 to TRBJ2-1; D call uncertain. V lost 5 bases to trimming and J lost 10 bases, with 18 bases between them. This CDR3 comprises 14 residues. Germline CDR1 SEHNR, CDR2 FQNEAQ (reference sequence). The CDR3 nucleotides are TGTGCCAGCAGCCAGATTCATGACTTGCAAGAGCAGTTCTTC. It encodes CASSQIHDLQEQFF. Looking up the rest from reference TRBV7-9 and TRBJ2-1 gives the full variable domain: DTGVSQNPRHKITKRGQNVTFRCDPISEHNRLYWYRQTLGQGPEFLTYFQNEAQLEKSRLLSDRFSAERPKGSFSTLEIQRTEQGDSAMYLCASSQIHDLQEQFFGPGTRLTVL.

This clonotype was observed at least ten times. The chain uses TRBV29-1 and TRBJ1-6; D is unclear. The CDR3 has 13 amino acids. The germline V gene encodes CDR1 SQVTM and CDR2 ANQGSEA. Trimming pared 4 bases from V and 8 bases from J, leaving 12 bases between. CDR3 amino acids: CSVGASSDSPLHF. CDR3 bases: TGCAGCGTTGGTGCCAGCTCCGATTCACCCCTCCACTTT.

The rearrangement uses TRBV7-9 and TRBJ1-5, with TRBD1 matching over 7 bases. V lost 3 bases and J lost 6; bases outside the gene matches: 14. CDR1 and CDR2 from the germline V gene are SEHNR and FQNEAQ (reference sequence). CDR3 length: 17 amino acids. The CDR3 DNA follows: TGTGCCAGCAGCTTCGCCATTCCAGGGGGTATCAGTCAGCCCCAGCATTTT. It is translated as CASSFAIPGGISQPQHF.

For this clonotype: The junction and the germline gene differ at one end; a read error may be behind it. The chain uses TRBV2 and TRBJ1-4, with D unresolved. Germline CDR1 and CDR2: SNHLY and FYNNEI. This CDR3 has 14 amino acids. The CDR3 here is CASREGPSGEKLFF. Written as DNA, the CDR3 is TGTGCCAGCAGGGAAGGACCCTCCGGTGAAAAACTGTTTTTT. The full variable domain, with the rest looked up from reference TRBV2 and TRBJ1-4, is EPEVTQTPSHQVTQMGQEVILRCVPISNHLYFYWYRQILGQKVEFLVSFYNNEISEKSEIFDDQFSVERPDGSNFTLKIRSTKLEDSAMYFCASREGPSGEKLFFGSGTQLSVL.

This clonotype was detected many times. The chain uses TRBV5-5 and TRBJ1-1; D is uncertain. The CDR3 contains 15 residues. The V and J ends lost 4 bases and 0 bases respectively, with 13 bases between them. Germline V gene lookup returns CDR1 SGHKS and CDR2 YYEKEE (reference sequence). In DNA form, the CDR3 reads TGTGCCAGCAGCCTACCGACAAGTATGAACACTGAAGCTTTCTTT. This codes for CASSLPTSMNTEAFF.

This clonotype occurred a few times. This chain uses TRBV7-2 with TRBJ2-7; D uncertain. This CDR3 is 15 amino acids long. V lost 1 base and J 3 bases, leaving 13 bases between the germline ends. CDR1 is SGHTA, CDR2 FQGNSA, per germline. CDR3 DNA: TGTGCCAGCAGCTTAGATTTCAGTCCTTACTACGAGCAGTACTTC. It specifies CASSLDFSPYYEQYF.

This clonotype has only a few counts. The chain recombines TRBV6-1 with TRBJ1-2; tentative D call: TRBD1 (5 bases). The CDR3 is made up of 13 amino acids. CDR1 and CDR2 from the germline V gene are MNHNS and SASEGT. Deletions cut 8 bases from V and 5 bases from J, with 15 bases between. The DNA for the CDR3 is TGTGCCAGCGGCAAGGGGAGGTGGTATGGCTACACCTTC. This codes for CASGKGRWYGYTF.

This clonotype appeared many times. The genes are TRBV11-2 and TRBJ2-3; 8 nucleotides match TRBD2. Per the germline V gene, CDR1 is SGHAT and CDR2 is FQNNGV. The CDR3 length is 18 residues. V shed 5 bases, J shed 7 bases, and the junction held 20 bases outside the gene matches. The CDR3 loop is CASSRPAGGSSLGHTQYF. The CDR3, as DNA: TGTGCCAGCAGCCGACCCGCGGGGGGCTCCAGCCTCGGACATACGCAGTATTTT.

This clonotype was observed a handful of times. The rearrangement links TRBV7-3 to TRBJ1-2; tentatively, D is TRBD1 (6 bases). The CDR3 has 15 residues. Germline values: CDR1 SGHTA, CDR2 FQGTGA. Trimming left V 2 bases short and J 1 base short, with 11 bases between. CDR3 nucleotides: TGTGCCAGCAGCTTAGGGGCAGGGGATAACTATGGCTACACCTTC. This translates into CASSLGAGDNYGYTF. The whole variable domain, remainder taken from reference TRBV7-3 and TRBJ1-2, is GAGVSQTPSNKVTEKGKYVELRCDPISGHTALYWYRQSLGQGPEFLIYFQGTGAADDSGLPNDRFFAVRPEGSVSTLKIQRTERGDSAVYLCASSLGAGDNYGYTFGSGTRLTVV.

J is TRBJ1-2 and V is TRBV6-5; D call uncertain. CDR3 size: 11 residues. The V gene's germline CDR1 is MNHEY and CDR2 SVGAGI. With 3 bases removed from V and 8 bases from J, the gap between germline ends came to 7 bases. CDR3 bases: TGTGCCAGCAGTTATCTGGGAGGCTACACCTTC. Translating it yields CASSYLGGYTF.

This chain connects TRBV19 to TRBJ1-2; D remains ambiguous. Trimming removed 6 bases from V and 1 base from J, with 12 bases in between. The CDR3 extends over 14 amino acids. In germline, CDR1 is LNHDA, CDR2 SQIVND (reference sequence). The CDR3 bases are TGTGCCAGTAGGGCCCGGTCCCTTAACTATGGCTACACCTTC. It translates to CASRARSLNYGYTF. Supplemented by reference TRBV19 and TRBJ1-2, the full variable domain reads DGGITQSPKYLFRKEGQNVTLSCEQNLNHDAMYWYRQDPGQGLRLIYYSQIVNDFQKGDIAEGYSVSREKKESFPLTVTSAQKNPTAFYLCASRARSLNYGYTFGSGTRLTVV.

The chain employs TRBV13 and TRBJ1-2; 7 bases are shared with TRBD1. CDR3 size: 12 residues. The ends lost 5 bases at V and 13 bases at J; junction bases unmatched: 10. The germline V gene encodes CDR1 PRHDT and CDR2 FYEKMQ (reference sequence). In DNA form, the CDR3 reads TGTGCCAGCAGCCCCGGGCAGGACAGGATCACCTTC. Translating it yields CASSPGQDRITF.

This clonotype was found a few times. The rearrangement joins TRBV20-1 to TRBJ1-4; 7 nucleotides align to TRBD1. This CDR3 contains 13 residues. Germline-derived CDR1 and CDR2 are DFQATT and SNEGSKA (reference sequence). V lost 6 bases, J lost 6 bases, and 7 bases stayed unmatched. DNA for the CDR3: TGCAGTGCCCCGGGACAGAGGGATGAAAAACTGTTTTTT. Its protein product is CSAPGQRDEKLFF.

This clonotype has only a few counts. The rearrangement uses TRBV5-4 and TRBJ2-1; 12 nucleotides agree with TRBD2. The CDR3 runs to 17 residues. J lost 0 bases, V lost 4 bases, and 5 bases had no gene match. Germline assignment: CDR1 SGHNT and CDR2 YYREEE (reference sequence). CDR3 loop: CASSGTSGGLSYNEQFF. As DNA, the CDR3 is TGTGCCAGCAGCGGAACTAGCGGGGGGCTCTCCTACAATGAGCAGTTCTTC. Drawing the rest from reference TRBV5-4 and TRBJ2-1, the complete variable domain is ETGVTQSPTHLIKTRGQQVTLRCSSQSGHNTVSWYQQALGQGPQFIFQYYREEENGRGNFPPRFSGLQFPNYSSELNVNALELDDSALYLCASSGTSGGLSYNEQFFGPGTRLTVL.

This clonotype was detected only a few times. The gene calls are TRBV4-2 and TRBJ1-1; D gene ambiguous. This CDR3 is built from 14 residues. Per germline, CDR1 LGHNA and CDR2 YNFKEQ. V lost 1 base, J lost 2 bases, and 8 bases lay in between. The CDR3 reads CASSQASVNTEAFF. In DNA form, the CDR3 reads TGTGCCAGCAGCCAAGCGTCGGTCAACACTGAAGCTTTCTTT.

This clonotype was seen a few times. The chain joins TRBV9 to TRBJ2-1; possible D gene TRBD2, 6 bases. The CDR3 consists of 15 residues. Deletions cut 0 bases from V and 9 bases from J, with 16 bases between. Germline CDR1 and CDR2: SGDLS and YYNGEE. CDR3 sequence reads: CASSVAGILGGEQFF. In nucleotides, the CDR3 is TGTGCCAGCAGCGTAGCGGGGATCCTCGGGGGTGAGCAGTTCTTC. Based on the CDR3 plus reference TRBV9 and TRBJ2-1, the full variable domain is DSGVTQTPKHLITATGQRVTLRCSPRSGDLSVYWYQQSLDQGLQFLIQYYNGEERAKGNILERFSAQQFPDLHSELNLSSLELGDSALYFCASSVAGILGGEQFFGPGTRLTVL.

This clonotype was seen only a few times. The CDR3 here is CASSVSGSYPHGYTF. In DNA, the CDR3 is TGTGCCAGCAGCGTCAGTGGCTCCTACCCCCATGGCTACACCTTC. This rearrangement joins TRBV7-2 to TRBJ1-2; D gene uncertain. The CDR3 covers 15 residues. Germline V CDR1 and CDR2: SGHTA, FQGNSA. V lost 5 bases and J lost 6, with 19 bases in between.